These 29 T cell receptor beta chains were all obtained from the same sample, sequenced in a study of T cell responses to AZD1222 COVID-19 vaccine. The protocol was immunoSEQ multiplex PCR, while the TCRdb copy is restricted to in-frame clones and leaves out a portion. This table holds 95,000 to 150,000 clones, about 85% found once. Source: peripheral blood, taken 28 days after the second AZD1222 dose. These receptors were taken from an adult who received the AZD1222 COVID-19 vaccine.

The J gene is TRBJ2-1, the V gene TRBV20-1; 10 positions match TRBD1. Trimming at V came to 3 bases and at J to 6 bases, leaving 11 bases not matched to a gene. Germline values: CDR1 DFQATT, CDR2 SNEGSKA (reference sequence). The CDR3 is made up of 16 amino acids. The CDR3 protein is CSASSVGTGAFNEQFF. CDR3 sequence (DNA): TGCAGTGCTAGTTCGGTGGGGACAGGGGCTTTCAATGAGCAGTTCTTC.

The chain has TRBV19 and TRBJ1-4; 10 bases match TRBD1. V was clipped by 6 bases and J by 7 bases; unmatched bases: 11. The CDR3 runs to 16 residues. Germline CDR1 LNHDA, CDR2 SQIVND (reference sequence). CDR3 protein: CASRTGTGVGGEKLFF. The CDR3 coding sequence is TGTGCCAGTAGGACCGGGACAGGGGTTGGTGGTGAAAAACTGTTTTTT.

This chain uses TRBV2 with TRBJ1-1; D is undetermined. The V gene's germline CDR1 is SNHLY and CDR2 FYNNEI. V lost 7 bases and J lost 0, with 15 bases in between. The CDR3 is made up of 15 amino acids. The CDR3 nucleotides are TGTGCCAGCACTTGGACGGAGGTTATGAACACTGAAGCTTTCTTT. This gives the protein CASTWTEVMNTEAFF.

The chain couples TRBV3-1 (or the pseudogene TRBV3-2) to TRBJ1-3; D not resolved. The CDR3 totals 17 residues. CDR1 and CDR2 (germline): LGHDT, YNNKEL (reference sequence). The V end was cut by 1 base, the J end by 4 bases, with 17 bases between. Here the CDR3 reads CASSQVFSVGPGNTIYF. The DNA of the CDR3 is TGTGCCAGCAGCCAAGTGTTCAGCGTTGGGCCGGGAAACACCATATATTTT.

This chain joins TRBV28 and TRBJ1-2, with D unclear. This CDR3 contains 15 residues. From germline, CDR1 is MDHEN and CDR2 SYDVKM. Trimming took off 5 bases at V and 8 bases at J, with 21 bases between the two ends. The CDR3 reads CASSRNTAGQRGYTF. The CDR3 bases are TGTGCCAGCAGTCGTAATACAGCCGGTCAAAGGGGCTACACCTTC.

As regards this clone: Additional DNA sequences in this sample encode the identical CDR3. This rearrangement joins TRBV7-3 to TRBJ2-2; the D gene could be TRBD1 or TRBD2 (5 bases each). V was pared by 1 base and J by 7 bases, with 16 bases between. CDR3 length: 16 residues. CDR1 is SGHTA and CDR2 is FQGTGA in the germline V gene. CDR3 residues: CASSLNSMGDGGELFF. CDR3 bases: TGTGCCAGCAGCTTAAATTCCATGGGGGATGGCGGGGAGCTGTTTTTT.

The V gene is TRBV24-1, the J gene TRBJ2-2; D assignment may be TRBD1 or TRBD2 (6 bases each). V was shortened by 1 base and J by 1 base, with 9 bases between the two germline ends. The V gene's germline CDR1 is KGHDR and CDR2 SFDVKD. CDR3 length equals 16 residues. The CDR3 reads CATSDLRGQNTGELFF. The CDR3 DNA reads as TGTGCCACCAGTGATTTACGGGGGCAGAACACCGGGGAGCTGTTTTTT.

The CDR3 protein is CASRLGTAEAFF. DNA of the CDR3: TGTGCCAGCAGACTCGGGACCGCCGAAGCTTTCTTT. The chain has TRBV25-1 and TRBJ1-1, with a possible D match to TRBD1 (5 bases). The germline V and J ends were trimmed by 6 bases and 8 bases, with 13 bases remaining between them. The germline V gene has CDR1 MGHDK and CDR2 SYGVNS. The CDR3 contains 12 residues.

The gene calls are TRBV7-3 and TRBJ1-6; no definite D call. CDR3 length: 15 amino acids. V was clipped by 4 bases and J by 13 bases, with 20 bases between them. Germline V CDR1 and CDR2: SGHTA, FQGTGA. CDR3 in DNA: TGTGCCAGCAGCTCCGGGGAGGGTTCGATGGGTCCCCTCCACTTT. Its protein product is CASSSGEGSMGPLHF.

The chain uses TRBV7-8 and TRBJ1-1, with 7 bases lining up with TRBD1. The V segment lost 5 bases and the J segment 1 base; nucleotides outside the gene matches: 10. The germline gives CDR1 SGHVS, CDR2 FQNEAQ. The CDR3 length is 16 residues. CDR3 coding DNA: TGTGCCAGCAGCCTGAGGGCTCGACAGGGGAACACTGAAGCTTTCTTT. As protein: CASSLRARQGNTEAFF.

CDR3: CASSSQTENTEAFF. The CDR3 DNA is TGTGCCAGCAGCTCCCAAACGGAGAACACTGAAGCTTTCTTT. The chain joins TRBV7-6 to TRBJ1-1; the D is unclear. CDR1 is SGHVS and CDR2 is FNYEAQ in the germline V gene. V gave up 4 bases and J gave up 1 base, with 10 bases separating them. This CDR3 is built from 14 residues.

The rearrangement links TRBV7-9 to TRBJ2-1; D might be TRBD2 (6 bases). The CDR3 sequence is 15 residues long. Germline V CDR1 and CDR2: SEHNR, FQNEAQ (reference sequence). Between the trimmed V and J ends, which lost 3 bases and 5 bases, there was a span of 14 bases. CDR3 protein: CASSFGGGTNNEQFF. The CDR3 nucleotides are TGTGCCAGCAGCTTCGGAGGAGGGACCAACAATGAGCAGTTCTTC.

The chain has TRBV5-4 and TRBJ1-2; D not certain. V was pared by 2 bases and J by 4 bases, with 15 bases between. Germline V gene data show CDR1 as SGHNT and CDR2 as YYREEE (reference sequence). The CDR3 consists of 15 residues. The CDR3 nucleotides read TGTGCCAGCAGCTTCGGTTCTGAATCAAGCTATGGCTACACCTTC. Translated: CASSFGSESSYGYTF.

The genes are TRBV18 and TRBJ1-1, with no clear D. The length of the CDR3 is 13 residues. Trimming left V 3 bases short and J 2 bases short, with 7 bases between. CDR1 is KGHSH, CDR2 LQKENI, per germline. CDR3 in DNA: TGTGCCAGCTCACCGGCAGGAAACACTGAAGCTTTCTTT. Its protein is CASSPAGNTEAFF.

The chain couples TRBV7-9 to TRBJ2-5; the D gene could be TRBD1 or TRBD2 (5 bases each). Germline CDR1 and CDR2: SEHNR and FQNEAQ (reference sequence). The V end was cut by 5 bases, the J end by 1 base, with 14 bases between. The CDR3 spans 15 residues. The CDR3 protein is CASSRRDGPQETQYF. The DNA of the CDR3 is TGTGCCAGCAGCCGTCGGGACGGACCCCAAGAGACCCAGTACTTC.

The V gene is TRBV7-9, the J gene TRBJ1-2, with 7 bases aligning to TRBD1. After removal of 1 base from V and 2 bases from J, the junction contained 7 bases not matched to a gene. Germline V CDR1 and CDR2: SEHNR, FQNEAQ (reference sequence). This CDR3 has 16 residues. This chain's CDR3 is CASSLVGDRANYGYTF. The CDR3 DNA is TGTGCCAGCAGCTTAGTAGGAGACAGGGCGAACTATGGCTACACCTTC. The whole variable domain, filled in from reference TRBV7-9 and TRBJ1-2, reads DTGVSQNPRHKITKRGQNVTFRCDPISEHNRLYWYRQTLGQGPEFLTYFQNEAQLEKSRLLSDRFSAERPKGSFSTLEIQRTEQGDSAMYLCASSLVGDRANYGYTFGSGTRLTVV.

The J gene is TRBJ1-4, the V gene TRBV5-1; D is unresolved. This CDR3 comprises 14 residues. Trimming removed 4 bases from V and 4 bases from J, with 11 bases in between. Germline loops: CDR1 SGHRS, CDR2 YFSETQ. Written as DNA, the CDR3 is TGCGCCAGCAGCACTTCAGCGGGTAATGAAAAACTGTTTTTT. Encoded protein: CASSTSAGNEKLFF.

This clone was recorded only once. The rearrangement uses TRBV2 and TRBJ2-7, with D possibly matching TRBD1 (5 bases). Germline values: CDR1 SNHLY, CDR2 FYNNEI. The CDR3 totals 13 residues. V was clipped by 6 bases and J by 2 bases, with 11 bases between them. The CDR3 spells CASRQGVTYEQYF. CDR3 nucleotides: TGTGCCAGCAGGCAAGGGGTCACCTACGAGCAGTACTTC.

The CDR3 loop is CAWRPGPGELFF. DNA of the CDR3: TGTGCCTGGAGACCTGGCCCCGGGGAGCTGTTTTTT. V usage is TRBV30 and J usage is TRBJ2-2; D unresolved. This CDR3 comprises 12 residues. The V end lost 3 bases, the J end lost 6 bases, and 8 bases lay between the germline ends. Germline-derived CDR1 and CDR2 are GTSNPN and SVGIG (reference sequence).

CDR3 in DNA: TGTGCCAGTTCTAGCGGGGTCTACGAGCAGTACTTC. It is translated as CASSSGVYEQYF. This rearrangement joins TRBV28 to TRBJ2-7; TRBD2 agrees at 9 bases. The CDR3 has 12 amino acids. V lost 9 bases, J lost 3 bases, and 3 bases stayed unmatched. Germline CDR1 reads MDHEN; CDR2 reads SYDVKM.

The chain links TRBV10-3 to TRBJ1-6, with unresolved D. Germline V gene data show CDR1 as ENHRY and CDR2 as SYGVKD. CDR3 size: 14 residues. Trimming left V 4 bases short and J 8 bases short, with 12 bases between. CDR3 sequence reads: CAISASGGDSPLHF. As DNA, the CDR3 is TGTGCCATCAGTGCTTCGGGTGGGGATTCACCCCTCCACTTT.

The CDR3 bases are TGTGCCAGCAGCCAAGGAGGGACAGGGCCAGATACGCAGTATTTT. Its translation is CASSQGGTGPDTQYF. The chain links TRBV3-1 (or the pseudogene TRBV3-2) to TRBJ2-3; the match to TRBD1 covers 9 bases. The CDR3 sequence is 15 residues long. Per the germline V gene, CDR1 is LGHDT and CDR2 is YNNKEL (reference sequence). The V and J ends lost 1 base and 4 bases, in that order; junction bases with no gene match: 3.

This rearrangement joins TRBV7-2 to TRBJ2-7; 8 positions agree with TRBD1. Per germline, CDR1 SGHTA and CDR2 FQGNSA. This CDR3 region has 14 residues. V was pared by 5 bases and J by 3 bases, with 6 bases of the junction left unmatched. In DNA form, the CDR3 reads TGTGCCAGCAGCGCAAAGACAGGGGACTACGAGCAGTACTTC. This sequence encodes CASSAKTGDYEQYF.

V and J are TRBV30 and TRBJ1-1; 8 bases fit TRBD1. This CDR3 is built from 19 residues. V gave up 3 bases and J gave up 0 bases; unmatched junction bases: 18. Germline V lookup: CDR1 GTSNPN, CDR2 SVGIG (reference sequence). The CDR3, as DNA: TGTGCCTGGAGCGGACCAGGGCAGGGGGCGTCCCCCATGAACACTGAAGCTTTCTTT. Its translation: CAWSGPGQGASPMNTEAFF.

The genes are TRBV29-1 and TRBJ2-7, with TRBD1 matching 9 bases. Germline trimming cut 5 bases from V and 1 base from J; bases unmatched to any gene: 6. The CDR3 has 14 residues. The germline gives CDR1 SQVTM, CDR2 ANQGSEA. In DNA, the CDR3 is TGCAGCGTTCTTCGCGGGACAGGGTCCTACGAGCAGTACTTC. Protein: CSVLRGTGSYEQYF.

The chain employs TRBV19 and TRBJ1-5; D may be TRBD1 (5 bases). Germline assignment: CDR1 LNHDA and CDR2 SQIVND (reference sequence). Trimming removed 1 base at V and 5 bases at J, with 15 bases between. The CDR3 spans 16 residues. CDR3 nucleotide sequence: TGTGCCAGTAGTATAGTTCTCGGACAATCGTATCAGCCCCAGCATTTT. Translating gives CASSIVLGQSYQPQHF.

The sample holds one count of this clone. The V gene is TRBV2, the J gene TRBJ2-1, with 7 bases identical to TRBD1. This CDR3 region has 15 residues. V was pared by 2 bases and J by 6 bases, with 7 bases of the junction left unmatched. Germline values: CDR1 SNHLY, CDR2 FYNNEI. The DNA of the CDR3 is TGTGCCAGCAGTGAACTCCGACAGGGCGGCAATGAGCAGTTCTTC. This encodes CASSELRQGGNEQFF.

The CDR3 sequence: CSASQSDGGANTGELFF. Here the CDR3 DNA reads TGCAGTGCTAGTCAGAGTGACGGGGGGGCGAACACCGGGGAGCTGTTTTTT. The chain joins TRBV20-1 to TRBJ2-2; TRBD2 matches 8 bases. V lost 3 bases and J lost 0; bases outside the gene matches: 9. Germline V gene data show CDR1 as DFQATT and CDR2 as SNEGSKA (reference sequence). The CDR3 is 17 residues long.

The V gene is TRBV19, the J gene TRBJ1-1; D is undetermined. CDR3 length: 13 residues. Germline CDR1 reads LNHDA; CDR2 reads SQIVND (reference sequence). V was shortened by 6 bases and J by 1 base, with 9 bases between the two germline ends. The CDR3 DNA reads TGTGCCAGTAGACGGAGTGAGAACACTGAAGCTTTCTTT. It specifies CASRRSENTEAFF.